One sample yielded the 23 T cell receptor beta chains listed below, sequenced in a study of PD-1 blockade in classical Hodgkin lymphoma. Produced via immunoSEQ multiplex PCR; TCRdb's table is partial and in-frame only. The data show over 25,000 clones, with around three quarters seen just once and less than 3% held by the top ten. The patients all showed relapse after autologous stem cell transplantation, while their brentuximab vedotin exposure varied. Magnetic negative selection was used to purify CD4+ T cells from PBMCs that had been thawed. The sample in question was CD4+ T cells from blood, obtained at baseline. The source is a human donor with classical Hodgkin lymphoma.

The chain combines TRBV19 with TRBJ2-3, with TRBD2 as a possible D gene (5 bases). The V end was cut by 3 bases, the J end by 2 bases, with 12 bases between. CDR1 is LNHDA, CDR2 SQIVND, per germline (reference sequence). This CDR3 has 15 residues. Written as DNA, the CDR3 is TGTGCCAGTAGTATTCAAGCGGATGACACAGATACGCAGTATTTT. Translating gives CASSIQADDTDTQYF.

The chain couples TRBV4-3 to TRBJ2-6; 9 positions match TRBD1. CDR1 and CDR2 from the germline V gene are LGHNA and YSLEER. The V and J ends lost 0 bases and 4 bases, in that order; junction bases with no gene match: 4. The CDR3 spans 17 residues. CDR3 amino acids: CASSQDRTGAGANVLTF. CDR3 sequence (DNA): TGCGCCAGCAGCCAAGATCGGACAGGGGCGGGGGCCAACGTCCTGACTTTC.

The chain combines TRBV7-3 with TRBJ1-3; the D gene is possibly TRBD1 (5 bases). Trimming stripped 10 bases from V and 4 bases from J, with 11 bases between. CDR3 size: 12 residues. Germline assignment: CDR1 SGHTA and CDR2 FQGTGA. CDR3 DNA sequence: TGTGCCACCCGGGACCCCGGAAACACCATATATTTT. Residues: CATRDPGNTIYF.

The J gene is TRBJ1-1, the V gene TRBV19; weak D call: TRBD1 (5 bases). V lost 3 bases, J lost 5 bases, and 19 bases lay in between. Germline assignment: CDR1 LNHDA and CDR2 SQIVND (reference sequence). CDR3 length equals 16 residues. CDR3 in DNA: TGTGCCAGTAGTATCCTCCCAGGGCACGGAAGAACTGAAGCTTTCTTT. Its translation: CASSILPGHGRTEAFF. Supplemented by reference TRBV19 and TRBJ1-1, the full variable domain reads DGGITQSPKYLFRKEGQNVTLSCEQNLNHDAMYWYRQDPGQGLRLIYYSQIVNDFQKGDIAEGYSVSREKKESFPLTVTSAQKNPTAFYLCASSILPGHGRTEAFFGQGTRLTVV.

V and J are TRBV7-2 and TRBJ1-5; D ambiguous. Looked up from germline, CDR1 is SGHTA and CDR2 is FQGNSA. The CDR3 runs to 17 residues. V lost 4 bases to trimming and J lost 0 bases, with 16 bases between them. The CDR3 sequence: CASSSTLMAHSNQPQHF. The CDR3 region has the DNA TGTGCCAGCAGCTCTACTCTGATGGCTCATAGCAATCAGCCCCAGCATTTT.

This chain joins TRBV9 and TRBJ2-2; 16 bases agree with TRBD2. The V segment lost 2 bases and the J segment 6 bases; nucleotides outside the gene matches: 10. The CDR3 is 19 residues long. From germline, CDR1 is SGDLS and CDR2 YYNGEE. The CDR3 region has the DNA TGTGCCAGCAGCGTGAGAAACCCGGGACTAGCGGGGGGGCCCGGGGAGCTGTTTTTT. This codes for CASSVRNPGLAGGPGELFF.

In DNA form, the CDR3 reads TGTGCCACCAGCAGAGGACTGGAGGGAGGGGAAAAACTGTTTTTT. Amino acid sequence: CATSRGLEGGEKLFF. The chain couples TRBV15 to TRBJ1-4; unclear D gene. This CDR3 has 15 residues. Germline V gene lookup returns CDR1 LNHNV and CDR2 YYDKDF (reference sequence). The germline V and J ends were trimmed by 1 base and 8 bases, with 14 bases remaining between them.

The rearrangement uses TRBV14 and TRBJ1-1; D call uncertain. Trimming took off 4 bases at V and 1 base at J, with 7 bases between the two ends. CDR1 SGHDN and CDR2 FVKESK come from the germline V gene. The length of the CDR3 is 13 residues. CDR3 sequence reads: CASSLGENTEAFF. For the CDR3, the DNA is TGTGCCAGCAGCCTCGGGGAGAACACTGAAGCTTTCTTT.

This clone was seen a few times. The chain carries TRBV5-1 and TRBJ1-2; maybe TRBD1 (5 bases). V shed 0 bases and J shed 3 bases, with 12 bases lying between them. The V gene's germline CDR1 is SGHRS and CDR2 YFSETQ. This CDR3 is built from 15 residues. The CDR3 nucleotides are TGCGCCAGCAGCTTGGCTGCAGGGCCGCACTATGGCTACACCTTC. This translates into CASSLAAGPHYGYTF.

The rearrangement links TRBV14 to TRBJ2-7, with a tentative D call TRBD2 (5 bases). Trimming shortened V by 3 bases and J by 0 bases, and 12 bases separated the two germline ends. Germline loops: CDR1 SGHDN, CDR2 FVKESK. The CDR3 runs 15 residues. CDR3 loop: CASSQTRGLSYEQYF. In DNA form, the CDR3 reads TGTGCCAGCAGCCAGACCCGGGGTCTCTCCTACGAGCAGTACTTC. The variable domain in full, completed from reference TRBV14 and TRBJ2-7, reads EAGVTQFPSHSVIEKGQTVTLRCDPISGHDNLYWYRRVMGKEIKFLLHFVKESKQDESGMPNNRFLAERTGGTYSTLKVQPAELEDSGVYFCASSQTRGLSYEQYFGPGTRLTVT.

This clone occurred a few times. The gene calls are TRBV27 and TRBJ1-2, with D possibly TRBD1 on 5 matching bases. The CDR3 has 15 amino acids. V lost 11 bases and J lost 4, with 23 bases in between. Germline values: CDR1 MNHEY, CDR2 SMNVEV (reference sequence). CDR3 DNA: TGTGCCGTCAGGTCAGGGACGCACACCGGCTATGGCTACACCTTC. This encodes CAVRSGTHTGYGYTF.

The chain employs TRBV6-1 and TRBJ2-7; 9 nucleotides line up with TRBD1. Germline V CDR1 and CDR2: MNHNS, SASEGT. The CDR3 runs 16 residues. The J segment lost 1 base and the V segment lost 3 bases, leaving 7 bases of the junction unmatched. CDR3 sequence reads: CASSDLGTGLSYEQYF. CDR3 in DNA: TGTGCCAGCAGTGATTTAGGGACAGGGCTATCCTACGAGCAGTACTTC.

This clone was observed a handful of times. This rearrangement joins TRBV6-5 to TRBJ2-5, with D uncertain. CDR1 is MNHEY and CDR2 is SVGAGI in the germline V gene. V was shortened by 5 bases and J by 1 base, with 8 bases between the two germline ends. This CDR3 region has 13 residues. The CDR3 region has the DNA TGTGCCAGCAGTGTCTGGGGCCAAGAGACCCAGTACTTC. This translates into CASSVWGQETQYF.

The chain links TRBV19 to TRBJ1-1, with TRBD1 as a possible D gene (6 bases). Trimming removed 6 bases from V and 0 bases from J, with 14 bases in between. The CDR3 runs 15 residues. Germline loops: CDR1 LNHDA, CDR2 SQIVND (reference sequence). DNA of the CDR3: TGTGCCAGTAGGGGCCCCTCAGGGGTGAACACTGAAGCTTTCTTT. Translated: CASRGPSGVNTEAFF.

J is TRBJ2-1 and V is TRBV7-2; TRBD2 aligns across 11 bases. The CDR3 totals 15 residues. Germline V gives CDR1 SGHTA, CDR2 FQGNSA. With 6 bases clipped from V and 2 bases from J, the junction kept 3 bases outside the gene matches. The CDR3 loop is CASRLAGGTYNEQFF. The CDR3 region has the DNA TGTGCCAGCAGGCTAGCGGGGGGAACCTACAATGAGCAGTTCTTC.

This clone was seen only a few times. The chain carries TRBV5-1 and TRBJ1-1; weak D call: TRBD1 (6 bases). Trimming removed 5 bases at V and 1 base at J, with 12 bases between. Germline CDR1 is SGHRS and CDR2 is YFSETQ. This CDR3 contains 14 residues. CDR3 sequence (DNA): TGCGCCAGCAGATCAGGACAGCCGAACACTGAAGCTTTCTTT. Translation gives CASRSGQPNTEAFF.

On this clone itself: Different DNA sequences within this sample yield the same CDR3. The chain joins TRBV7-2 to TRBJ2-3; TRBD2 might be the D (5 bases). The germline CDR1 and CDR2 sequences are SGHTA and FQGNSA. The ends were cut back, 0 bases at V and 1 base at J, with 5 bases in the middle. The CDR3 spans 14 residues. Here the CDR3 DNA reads TGTGCCAGCAGCTTAGCGAGGGGCACAGATACGCAGTATTTT. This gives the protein CASSLARGTDTQYF.

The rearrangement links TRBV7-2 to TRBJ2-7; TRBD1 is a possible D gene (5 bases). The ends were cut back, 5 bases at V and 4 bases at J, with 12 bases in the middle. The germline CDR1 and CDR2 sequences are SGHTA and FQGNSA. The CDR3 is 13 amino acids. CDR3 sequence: CASSQAGRYEQYF. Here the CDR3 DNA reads TGTGCCAGCAGCCAGGCAGGGCGGTACGAGCAGTACTTC.

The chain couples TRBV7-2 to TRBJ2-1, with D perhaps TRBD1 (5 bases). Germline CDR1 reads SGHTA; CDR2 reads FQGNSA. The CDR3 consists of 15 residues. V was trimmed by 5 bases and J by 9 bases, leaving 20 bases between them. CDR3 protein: CASSDKPIQGAEQFF. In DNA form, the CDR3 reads TGTGCCAGCAGCGACAAACCAATCCAGGGTGCTGAGCAGTTCTTC.

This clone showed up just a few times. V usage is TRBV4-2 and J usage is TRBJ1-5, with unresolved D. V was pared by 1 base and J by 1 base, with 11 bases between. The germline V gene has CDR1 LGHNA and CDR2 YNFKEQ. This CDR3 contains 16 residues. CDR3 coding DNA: TGTGCCAGCAGCCAAGTTCAGCTCCGGAGCAATCAGCCCCAGCATTTT. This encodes CASSQVQLRSNQPQHF.

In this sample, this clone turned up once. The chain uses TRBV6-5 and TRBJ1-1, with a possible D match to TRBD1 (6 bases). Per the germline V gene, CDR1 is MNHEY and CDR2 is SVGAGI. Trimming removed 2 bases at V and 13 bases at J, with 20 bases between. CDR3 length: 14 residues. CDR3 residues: CASSYTQQGGPGFF. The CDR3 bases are TGTGCCAGCAGTTACACTCAACAAGGGGGGCCGGGTTTCTTT.

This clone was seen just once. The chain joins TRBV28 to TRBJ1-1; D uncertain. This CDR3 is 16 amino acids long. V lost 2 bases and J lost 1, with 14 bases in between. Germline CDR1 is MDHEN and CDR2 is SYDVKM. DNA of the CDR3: TGTGCCAGCAGTTTACCCCGTTCTTTTTCGAACACTGAAGCTTTCTTT. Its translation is CASSLPRSFSNTEAFF.

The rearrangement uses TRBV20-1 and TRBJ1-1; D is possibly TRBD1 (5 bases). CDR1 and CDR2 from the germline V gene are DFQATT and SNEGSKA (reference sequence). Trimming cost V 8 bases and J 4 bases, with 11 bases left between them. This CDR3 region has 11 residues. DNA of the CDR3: TGCAGTAGGAAGACAGCCACTGAAGCTTTCTTT. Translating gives CSRKTATEAFF.